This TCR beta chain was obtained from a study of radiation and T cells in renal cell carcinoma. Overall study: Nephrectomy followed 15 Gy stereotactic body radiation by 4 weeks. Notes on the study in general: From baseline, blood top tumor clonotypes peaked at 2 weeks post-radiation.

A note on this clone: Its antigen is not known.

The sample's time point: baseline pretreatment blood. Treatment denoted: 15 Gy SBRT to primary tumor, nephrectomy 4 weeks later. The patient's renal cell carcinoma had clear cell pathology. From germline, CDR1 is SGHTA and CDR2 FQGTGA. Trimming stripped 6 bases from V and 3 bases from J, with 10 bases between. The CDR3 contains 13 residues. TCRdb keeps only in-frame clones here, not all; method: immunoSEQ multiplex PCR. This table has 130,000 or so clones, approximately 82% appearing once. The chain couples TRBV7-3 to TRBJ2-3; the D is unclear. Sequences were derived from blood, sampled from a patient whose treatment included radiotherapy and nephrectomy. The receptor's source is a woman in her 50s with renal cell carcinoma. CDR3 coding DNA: TGTGCCAGCAGTCCCTCGGAAACAGATACGCAGTATTTT. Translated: CASSPSETDTQYF.